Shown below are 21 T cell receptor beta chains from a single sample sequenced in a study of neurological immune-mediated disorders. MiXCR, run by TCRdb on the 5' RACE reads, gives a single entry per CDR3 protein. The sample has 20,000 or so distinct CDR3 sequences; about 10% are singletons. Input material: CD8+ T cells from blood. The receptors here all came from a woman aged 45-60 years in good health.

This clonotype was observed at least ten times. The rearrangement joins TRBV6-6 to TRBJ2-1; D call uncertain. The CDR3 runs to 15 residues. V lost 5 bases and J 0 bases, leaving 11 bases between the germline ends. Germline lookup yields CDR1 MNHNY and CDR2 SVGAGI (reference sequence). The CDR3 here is CASSADGSSYNEQFF. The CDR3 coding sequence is TGTGCCAGCAGTGCCGACGGAAGCTCCTACAATGAGCAGTTCTTC.

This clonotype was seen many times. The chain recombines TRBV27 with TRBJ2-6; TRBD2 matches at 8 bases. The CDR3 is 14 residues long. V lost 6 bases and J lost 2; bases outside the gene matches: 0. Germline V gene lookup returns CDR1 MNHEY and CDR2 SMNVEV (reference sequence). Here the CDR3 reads CASRGLAGANVLTF. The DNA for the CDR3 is TGTGCCAGCAGGGGACTAGCTGGGGCCAACGTCCTGACTTTC.

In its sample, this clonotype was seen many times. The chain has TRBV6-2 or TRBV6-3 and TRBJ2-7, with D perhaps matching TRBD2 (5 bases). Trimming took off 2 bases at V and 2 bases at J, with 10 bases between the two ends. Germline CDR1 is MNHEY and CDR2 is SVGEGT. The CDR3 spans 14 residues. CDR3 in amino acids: CASSYGAGTYEQYF. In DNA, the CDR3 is TGTGCCAGCAGTTACGGTGCCGGGACCTACGAGCAGTACTTC.

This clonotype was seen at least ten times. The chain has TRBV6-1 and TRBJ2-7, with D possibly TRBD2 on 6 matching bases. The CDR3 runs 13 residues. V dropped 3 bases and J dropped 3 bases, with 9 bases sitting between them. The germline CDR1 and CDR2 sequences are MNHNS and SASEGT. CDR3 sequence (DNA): TGTGCCAGCAGTGACTGGCGGGGCTACGAGCAGTACTTC. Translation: CASSDWRGYEQYF.

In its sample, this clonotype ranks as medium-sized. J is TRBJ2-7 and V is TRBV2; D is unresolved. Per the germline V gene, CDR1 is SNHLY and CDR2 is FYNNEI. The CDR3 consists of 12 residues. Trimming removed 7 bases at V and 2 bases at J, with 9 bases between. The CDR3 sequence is CASNQSPYEQYF. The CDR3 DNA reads TGTGCCAGCAACCAGAGCCCCTACGAGCAGTACTTC.

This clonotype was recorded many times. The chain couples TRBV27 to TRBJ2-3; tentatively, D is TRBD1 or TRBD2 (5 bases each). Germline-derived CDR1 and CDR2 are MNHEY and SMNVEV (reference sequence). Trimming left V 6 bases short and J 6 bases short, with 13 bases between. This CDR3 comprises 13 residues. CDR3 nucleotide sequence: TGTGCCAGCAGGGGGGATTGGTTTGATACGCAGTATTTT. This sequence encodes CASRGDWFDTQYF.

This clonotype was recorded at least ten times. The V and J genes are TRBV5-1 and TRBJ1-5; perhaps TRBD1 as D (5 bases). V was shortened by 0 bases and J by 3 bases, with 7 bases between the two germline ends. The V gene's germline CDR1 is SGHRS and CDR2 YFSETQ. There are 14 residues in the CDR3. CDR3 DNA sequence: TGCGCCAGCAGCTTGGAGGGGAACAATCAGCCCCAGCATTTT. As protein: CASSLEGNNQPQHF.

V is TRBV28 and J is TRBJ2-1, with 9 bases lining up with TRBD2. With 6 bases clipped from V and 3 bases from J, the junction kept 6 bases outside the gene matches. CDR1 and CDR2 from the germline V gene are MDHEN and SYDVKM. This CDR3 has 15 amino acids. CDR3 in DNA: TGTGCCAGCAGGACCGGGACTAGCTACTACAATGAGCAGTTCTTC. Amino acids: CASRTGTSYYNEQFF.

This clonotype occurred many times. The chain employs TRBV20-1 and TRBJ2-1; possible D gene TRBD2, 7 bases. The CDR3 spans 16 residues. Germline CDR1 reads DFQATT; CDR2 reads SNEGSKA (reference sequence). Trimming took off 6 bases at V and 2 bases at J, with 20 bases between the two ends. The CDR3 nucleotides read TGCAGTGCCCCCGAAGGGGGGGGGGGCCCCTACAATGAGCAGTTCTTC. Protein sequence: CSAPEGGGGPYNEQFF.

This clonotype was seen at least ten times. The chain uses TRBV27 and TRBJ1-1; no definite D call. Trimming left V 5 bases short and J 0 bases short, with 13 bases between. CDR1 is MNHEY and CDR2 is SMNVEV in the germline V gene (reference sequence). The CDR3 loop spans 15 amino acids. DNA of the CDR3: TGTGCCAGCAGTCCTCGGGGAGGGATGAACACTGAAGCTTTCTTT. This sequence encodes CASSPRGGMNTEAFF.

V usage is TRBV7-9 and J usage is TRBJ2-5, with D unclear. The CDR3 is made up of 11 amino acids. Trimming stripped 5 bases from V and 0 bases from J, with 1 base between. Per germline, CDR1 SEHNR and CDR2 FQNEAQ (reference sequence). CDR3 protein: CASSNQETQYF. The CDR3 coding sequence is TGTGCCAGCAGCAACCAAGAGACCCAGTACTTC. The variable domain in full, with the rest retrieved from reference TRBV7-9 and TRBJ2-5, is DTGVSQNPRHKITKRGQNVTFRCDPISEHNRLYWYRQTLGQGPEFLTYFQNEAQLEKSRLLSDRFSAERPKGSFSTLEIQRTEQGDSAMYLCASSNQETQYFGPGTRLLVL.

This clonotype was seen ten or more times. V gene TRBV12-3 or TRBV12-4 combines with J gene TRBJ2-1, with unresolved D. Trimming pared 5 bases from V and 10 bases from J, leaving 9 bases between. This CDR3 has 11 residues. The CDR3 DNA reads TGTGCCAGCAGTCCCGACCGGGAGCAGTTCTTC. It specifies CASSPDREQFF.

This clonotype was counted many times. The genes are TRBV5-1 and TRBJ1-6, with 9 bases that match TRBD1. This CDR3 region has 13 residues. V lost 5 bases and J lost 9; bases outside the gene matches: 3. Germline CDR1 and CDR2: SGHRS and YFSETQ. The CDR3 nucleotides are TGCGCCAGCAGTACGACAGGGGGTTCACCCCTCCACTTT. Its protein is CASSTTGGSPLHF. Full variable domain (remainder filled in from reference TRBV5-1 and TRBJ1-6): KAGVTQTPRYLIKTRGQQVTLSCSPISGHRSVSWYQQTPGQGLQFLFEYFSETQRNKGNFPGRFSGRQFSNSRSEMNVSTLELGDSALYLCASSTTGGSPLHFGNGTRLTVT.

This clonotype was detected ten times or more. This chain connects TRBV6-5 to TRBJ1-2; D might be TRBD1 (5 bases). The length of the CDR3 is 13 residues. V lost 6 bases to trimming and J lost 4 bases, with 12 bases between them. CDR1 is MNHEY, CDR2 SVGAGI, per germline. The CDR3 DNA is TGTGCCAGCAGAGACAGAGGGGCCTATGGCTACACCTTC. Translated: CASRDRGAYGYTF.

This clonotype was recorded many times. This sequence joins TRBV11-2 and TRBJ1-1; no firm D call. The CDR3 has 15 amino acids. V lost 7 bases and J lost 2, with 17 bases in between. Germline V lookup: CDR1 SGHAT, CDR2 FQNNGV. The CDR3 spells CASTPWEQTNTEAFF. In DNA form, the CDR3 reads TGTGCCAGCACCCCGTGGGAACAGACTAACACTGAAGCTTTCTTT. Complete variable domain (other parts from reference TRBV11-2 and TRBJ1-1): EAGVAQSPRYKIIEKRQSVAFWCNPISGHATLYWYQQILGQGPKLLIQFQNNGVVDDSQLPKDRFSAERLKGVDSTLKIQPAKLEDSAVYLCASTPWEQTNTEAFFGQGTRLTVV.

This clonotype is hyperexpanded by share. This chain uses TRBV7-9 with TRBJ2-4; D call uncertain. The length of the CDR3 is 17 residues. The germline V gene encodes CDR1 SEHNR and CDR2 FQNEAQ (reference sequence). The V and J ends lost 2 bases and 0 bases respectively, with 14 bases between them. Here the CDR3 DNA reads TGTGCCAGCAGCTTATATGGGCAGGTCCTAGCCAAAAACATTCAGTACTTC. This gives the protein CASSLYGQVLAKNIQYF.

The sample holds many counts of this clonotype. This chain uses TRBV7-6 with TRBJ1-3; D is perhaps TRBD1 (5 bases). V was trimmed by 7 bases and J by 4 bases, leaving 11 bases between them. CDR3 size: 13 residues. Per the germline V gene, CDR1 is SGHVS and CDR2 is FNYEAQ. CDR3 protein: CASTRGPGNTIYF. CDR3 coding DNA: TGTGCCAGCACCCGGGGACCGGGAAACACCATATATTTT.

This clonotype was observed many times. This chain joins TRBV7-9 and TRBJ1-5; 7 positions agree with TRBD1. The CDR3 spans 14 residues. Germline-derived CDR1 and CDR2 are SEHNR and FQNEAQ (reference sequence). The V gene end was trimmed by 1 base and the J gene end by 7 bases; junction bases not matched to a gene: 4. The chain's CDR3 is CASSLGRGRQPQHF. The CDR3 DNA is TGTGCCAGCAGCTTAGGCAGGGGGAGGCAGCCCCAGCATTTT. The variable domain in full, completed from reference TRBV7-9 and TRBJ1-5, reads DTGVSQNPRHKITKRGQNVTFRCDPISEHNRLYWYRQTLGQGPEFLTYFQNEAQLEKSRLLSDRFSAERPKGSFSTLEIQRTEQGDSAMYLCASSLGRGRQPQHFGDGTRLSIL.

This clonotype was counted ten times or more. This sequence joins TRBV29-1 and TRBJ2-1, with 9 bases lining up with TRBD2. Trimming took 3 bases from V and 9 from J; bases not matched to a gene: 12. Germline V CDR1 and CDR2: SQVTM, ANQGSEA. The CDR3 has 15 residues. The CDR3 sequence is CSVDAPLAGRGEQFF. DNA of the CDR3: TGCAGCGTTGACGCCCCCCTAGCGGGGAGGGGTGAGCAGTTCTTC.

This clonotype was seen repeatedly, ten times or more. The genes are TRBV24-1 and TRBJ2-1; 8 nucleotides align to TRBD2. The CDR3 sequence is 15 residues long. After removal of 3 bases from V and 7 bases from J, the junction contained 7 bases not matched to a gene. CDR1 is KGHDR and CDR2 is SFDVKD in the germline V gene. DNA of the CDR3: TGTGCCACCAGTGATCCACGGGAGGGGGGGAATGAGCAGTTCTTC. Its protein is CATSDPREGGNEQFF.

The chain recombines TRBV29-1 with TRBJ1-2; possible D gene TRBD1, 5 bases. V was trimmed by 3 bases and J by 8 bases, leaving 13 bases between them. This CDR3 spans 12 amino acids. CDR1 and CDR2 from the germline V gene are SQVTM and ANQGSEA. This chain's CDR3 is CSVDPNGGGYTF. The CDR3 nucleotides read TGCAGCGTTGACCCCAATGGGGGAGGCTACACCTTC.